These 12 T cell receptor beta chains were all obtained from the same sample, sequenced in a study of blood T cell repertoires in COVID-19. TCRdb keeps only in-frame clones here, not all; method: immunoSEQ multiplex PCR. Of roughly 360,000 clones detected, less than 90% appear once; the ten largest clones hold roughly 5.1%. The sequencing input was PBMCs or T cells enriched from blood (not recorded which). Receptor source: a woman between 45 and 65 years old who had recovered from COVID-19.

The chain uses TRBV4-1 and TRBJ2-7, with D perhaps TRBD1 (6 bases). There are 15 residues in the CDR3. The V gene's germline CDR1 is MGHRA and CDR2 YSYEKL. The germline V and J ends were trimmed by 1 base and 4 bases, with 14 bases remaining between them. DNA for the CDR3: TGCGCCAGCAGCCAAGCCCCAGGGGACGGGTACGAGCAGTACTTC. This gives the protein CASSQAPGDGYEQYF.

The chain has TRBV20-1 and TRBJ1-2, with a possible D match to TRBD1 (6 bases). This CDR3 comprises 11 residues. V shed 7 bases and J shed 7 bases, with 13 bases lying between them. Germline CDR1 is DFQATT and CDR2 is SNEGSKA (reference sequence). CDR3 region: CSVNRVPGYTF. The CDR3 coding sequence is TGCAGTGTTAACAGGGTTCCTGGCTACACCTTC.

The chain has TRBV5-5 and TRBJ2-7; TRBD1 agrees at 9 bases. There are 15 residues in the CDR3. The V segment lost 3 bases and the J segment 7 bases; nucleotides outside the gene matches: 11. The germline CDR1 and CDR2 sequences are SGHKS and YYEKEE (reference sequence). The chain's CDR3 is CASSSTGGGIREQYF. CDR3 sequence (DNA): TGTGCCAGCAGCTCAACAGGGGGCGGAATACGGGAGCAGTACTTC.

Turning to this clone: The sample holds other DNA sequences that translate to the same CDR3. This chain links TRBV30 with TRBJ1-4; D unclear. The germline V gene has CDR1 GTSNPN and CDR2 SVGIG (reference sequence). This CDR3 is built from 13 residues. Trimming took off 1 base at V and 3 bases at J, with 6 bases between the two ends. CDR3 in DNA: TGTGCCTGGAGTGGAGGGCCTAATGAAAAACTGTTTTTT. Its translation: CAWSGGPNEKLFF.

This sequence joins TRBV5-1 and TRBJ1-6; the match to TRBD1 covers 10 bases. Germline CDR1 is SGHRS and CDR2 is YFSETQ. The CDR3 is 17 amino acids. J lost 9 bases, V lost 0 bases, and 9 bases had no gene match. The CDR3 spells CASSLARMGQGSSPLHF. CDR3 in DNA: TGCGCCAGCAGCTTGGCTCGTATGGGACAGGGGTCTTCACCCCTCCACTTT.

V and J are TRBV5-6 and TRBJ1-2; D might be TRBD1 (6 bases). V lost 5 bases, J lost 2 bases, and 13 bases lay in between. CDR1 and CDR2 from the germline V gene are SGHDT and YYEEEE. The CDR3 has 14 amino acids. The chain's CDR3 is CASSSATGNYGYTF. The CDR3 DNA reads as TGTGCCAGCAGTTCCGCAACAGGGAACTATGGCTACACCTTC.

The CDR3 loop is CAWNPGTGGNYGYTF. Written as DNA, the CDR3 is TGTGCCTGGAACCCGGGGACAGGGGGGAACTATGGCTACACCTTC. The chain combines TRBV30 with TRBJ1-2; 11 bases are shared with TRBD1. The ends lost 4 bases at V and 2 bases at J; junction bases unmatched: 6. Germline-derived CDR1 and CDR2 are GTSNPN and SVGIG (reference sequence). This CDR3 is 15 amino acids long.

The chain recombines TRBV5-1 with TRBJ1-3; D call uncertain. V was pared by 6 bases and J by 2 bases, with 12 bases between. From germline, CDR1 is SGHRS and CDR2 YFSETQ. CDR3 length: 14 residues. The chain's CDR3 is CASKNTTAGNTIYF. As DNA, the CDR3 is TGCGCCAGCAAAAACACGACTGCTGGAAACACCATATATTTT.

The chain is built from TRBV2 and TRBJ2-1, with TRBD2 identical over 12 bases. With V trimmed by 4 bases and J by 9 bases, 7 bases remained unmatched. The CDR3 is made up of 15 amino acids. Germline CDR1 reads SNHLY; CDR2 reads FYNNEI. DNA for the CDR3: TGTGCCAGCAGTGCTAGCGGGGGGGCCCTCGGTGAGCAGTTCTTC. As protein: CASSASGGALGEQFF.

The V and J genes are TRBV19 and TRBJ1-2; D is possibly TRBD1 (5 bases). Trimming left V 6 bases short and J 4 bases short, with 15 bases between. There are 14 residues in the CDR3. The germline gives CDR1 LNHDA, CDR2 SQIVND (reference sequence). CDR3 sequence: CASSPEGRSYGYTF. Written as DNA, the CDR3 is TGTGCCAGTAGCCCAGAGGGGAGGAGCTATGGCTACACCTTC.

This clone came up once. The CDR3 spells CARRHTGGYGYTF. In nucleotides, the CDR3 is TGCGCCAGAAGACACACAGGGGGCTATGGCTACACCTTC. J is TRBJ1-2 and V is TRBV10-1; 8 bases line up with TRBD1. The CDR3 totals 13 residues. Germline V CDR1 and CDR2: WNHNN, SYGVQD (reference sequence). After removal of 9 bases from V and 4 bases from J, the junction contained 7 bases not matched to a gene.

This clone was seen only a few times. This rearrangement joins TRBV19 to TRBJ1-1, with D perhaps TRBD1 (6 bases). The CDR3 is made up of 14 amino acids. The germline CDR1 and CDR2 sequences are LNHDA and SQIVND (reference sequence). V shed 3 bases and J shed 4 bases, with 12 bases lying between them. The CDR3 loop is CASSIGGGGTEAFF. The CDR3 coding sequence is TGTGCCAGTAGTATTGGGGGGGGCGGCACTGAAGCTTTCTTT.